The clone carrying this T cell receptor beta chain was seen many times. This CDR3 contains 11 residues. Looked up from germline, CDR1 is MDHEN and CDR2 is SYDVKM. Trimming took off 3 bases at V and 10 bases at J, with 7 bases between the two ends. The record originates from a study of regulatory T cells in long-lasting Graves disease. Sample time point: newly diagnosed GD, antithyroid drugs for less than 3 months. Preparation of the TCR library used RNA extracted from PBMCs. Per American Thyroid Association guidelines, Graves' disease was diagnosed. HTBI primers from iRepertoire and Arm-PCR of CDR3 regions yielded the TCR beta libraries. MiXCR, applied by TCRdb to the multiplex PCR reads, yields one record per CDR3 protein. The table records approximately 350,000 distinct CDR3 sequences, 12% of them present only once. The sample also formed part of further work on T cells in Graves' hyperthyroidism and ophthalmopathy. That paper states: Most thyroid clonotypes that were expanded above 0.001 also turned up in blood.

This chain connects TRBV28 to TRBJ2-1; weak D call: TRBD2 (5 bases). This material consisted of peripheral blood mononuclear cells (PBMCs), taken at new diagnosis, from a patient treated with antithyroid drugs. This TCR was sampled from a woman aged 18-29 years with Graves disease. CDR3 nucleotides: TGTGCCAGCAGTTTTAGCGTCGAGCAGTTCTTC. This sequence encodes CASSFSVEQFF.